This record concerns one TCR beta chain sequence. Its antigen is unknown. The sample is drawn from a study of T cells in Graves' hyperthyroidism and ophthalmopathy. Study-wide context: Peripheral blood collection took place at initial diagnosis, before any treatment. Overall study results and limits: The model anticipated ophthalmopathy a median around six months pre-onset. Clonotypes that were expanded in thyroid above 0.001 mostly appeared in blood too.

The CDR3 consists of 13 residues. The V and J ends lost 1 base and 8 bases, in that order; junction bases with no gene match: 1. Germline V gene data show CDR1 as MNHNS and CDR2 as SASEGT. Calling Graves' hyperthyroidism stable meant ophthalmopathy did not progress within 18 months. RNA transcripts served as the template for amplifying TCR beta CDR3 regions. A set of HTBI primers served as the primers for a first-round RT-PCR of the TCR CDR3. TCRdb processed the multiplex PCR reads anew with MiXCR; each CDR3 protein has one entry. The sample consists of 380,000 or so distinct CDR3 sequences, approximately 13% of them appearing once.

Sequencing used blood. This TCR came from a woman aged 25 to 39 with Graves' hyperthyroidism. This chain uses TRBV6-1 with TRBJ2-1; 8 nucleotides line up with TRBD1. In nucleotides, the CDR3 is TGTGCCAGCAGTGAAGACAGGGGGGATGAGCAGTTCTTC. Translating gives CASSEDRGDEQFF.